The 28 T cell receptor beta chains reported below all come from one sample, sequenced in a study of blood T cell repertoires in COVID-19. Assay used: immunoSEQ multiplex PCR; TCRdb lists only in-frame clones, some missing. This table holds around 290,000 clones, about nine tenths found once. The specimen was PBMCs or T cells enriched from blood (not recorded which). The receptor source for this set is a woman aged 40-49 years who had recovered from COVID-19.

The genes are TRBV19 and TRBJ1-2; maybe TRBD1 (5 bases). There are 15 residues in the CDR3. Germline values: CDR1 LNHDA, CDR2 SQIVND (reference sequence). V was trimmed by 1 base and J by 4 bases, leaving 13 bases between them. CDR3 sequence: CASSIGDSSSYGYTF. Written as DNA, the CDR3 is TGTGCCAGTAGTATAGGGGACTCCAGCTCCTATGGCTACACCTTC.

V is TRBV30 and J is TRBJ1-6; the D is unclear. Trimming shortened V by 1 base and J by 5 bases, and 9 bases separated the two germline ends. Germline V gene sequence: CDR1 GTSNPN, CDR2 SVGIG (reference sequence). CDR3 length: 14 amino acids. CDR3 bases: TGTGCCTGGAGTGCGGGGATGGATAATTCACCCCTCCACTTT. It encodes CAWSAGMDNSPLHF.

CDR3 loop: CASSSPTGETQYF. In nucleotides, the CDR3 is TGTGCCAGCAGCTCCCCGACGGGAGAGACCCAGTACTTC. The gene calls are TRBV12-3 or TRBV12-4 and TRBJ2-5, with D hard to call. Trimming pared 6 bases from V and 4 bases from J, leaving 12 bases between. This CDR3 has 13 residues.

The chain employs TRBV5-5 and TRBJ2-1; TRBD1 matches at 9 bases. Trimming removed 1 base from V and 4 bases from J; junction bases left unmatched: 6. Germline CDR1 SGHKS, CDR2 YYEKEE (reference sequence). The CDR3 sequence is 16 residues long. CDR3 nucleotide sequence: TGTGCCAGCAGCTTGACGAGGACAGGGGTTTACAATGAGCAGTTCTTC. Residues: CASSLTRTGVYNEQFF.

The chain is built from TRBV27 and TRBJ2-1; 8 bases map to TRBD1. The CDR3 covers 14 residues. Germline loops: CDR1 MNHEY, CDR2 SMNVEV (reference sequence). Germline trimming cut 4 bases from V and 6 bases from J; bases unmatched to any gene: 5. Here the CDR3 reads CASSSRTGSNEQFF. CDR3 DNA sequence: TGTGCCAGCAGTTCCCGGACAGGGTCCAATGAGCAGTTCTTC.

Note on this clone: Other DNA sequences in the same sample also yield this CDR3. The rearrangement uses TRBV19 and TRBJ1-5, with D uncertain. The CDR3 has 14 amino acids. V lost 2 bases to trimming and J lost 4 bases, with 9 bases between them. Per germline, CDR1 LNHDA and CDR2 SQIVND (reference sequence). The CDR3 here is CASSIRDTNQPQHF. The DNA of the CDR3 is TGTGCCAGTAGTATACGAGACACAAATCAGCCCCAGCATTTT.

This chain links TRBV19 with TRBJ2-3; TRBD1 aligns across 8 bases. CDR3 size: 15 residues. V gave up 5 bases and J gave up 6 bases; unmatched junction bases: 10. Germline V CDR1 and CDR2: LNHDA, SQIVND (reference sequence). The CDR3 DNA sequence: TGTGCCAGTAGTTCTATGGGCAGGGGGCGGGATACGCAGTATTTT. Its translation is CASSSMGRGRDTQYF.

Turning to this clone: This specimen includes other DNA sequences encoding the same CDR3. This rearrangement joins TRBV11-2 to TRBJ1-6, with D uncertain. Trimming removed 1 base from V and 9 bases from J, with 7 bases in between. The CDR3 loop spans 13 amino acids. Germline lookup yields CDR1 SGHAT and CDR2 FQNNGV. CDR3 loop: CASSLGGVSPLHF. CDR3 coding DNA: TGTGCCAGCAGCTTAGGTGGAGTTTCACCCCTCCACTTT.

V is TRBV4-1 and J is TRBJ2-7, with D uncertain. Germline V lookup: CDR1 MGHRA, CDR2 YSYEKL. V was shortened by 1 base and J by 0 bases, with 10 bases between the two germline ends. CDR3 length equals 15 residues. The CDR3 DNA reads TGCGCCAGCAGCCAAGGCGACTTTCTCTCCTACGAGCAGTACTTC. Residues: CASSQGDFLSYEQYF.

V and J are TRBV10-3 and TRBJ1-2; no reliable D call. CDR3 length: 12 residues. Trimming cost V 4 bases and J 7 bases, with 10 bases left between them. Germline CDR1 is ENHRY and CDR2 is SYGVKD. CDR3 amino acids: CAISAGSGGYTF. The CDR3 region has the DNA TGTGCCATCAGTGCCGGGAGCGGTGGCTACACCTTC.

This sequence joins TRBV30 and TRBJ2-7; 10 nucleotides match TRBD1. CDR3 length: 16 amino acids. The J segment lost 6 bases and the V segment lost 1 base, leaving 12 bases of the junction unmatched. The germline CDR1 and CDR2 sequences are GTSNPN and SVGIG (reference sequence). CDR3 in amino acids: CAWSDRRGTGVPEQYF. CDR3 nucleotides: TGTGCCTGGAGTGATAGGAGGGGGACAGGGGTGCCCGAGCAGTACTTC.

About this clone: An end of the junction differs from the germline gene, which may be a read error. The rearrangement joins TRBV18 to TRBJ2-1, with 7 bases lining up with TRBD2. CDR1 and CDR2 (germline): KGHSH, LQKENI. The CDR3 spans 12 residues. CDR3 amino acids: CASSPLQSGELF. CDR3 nucleotide sequence: TGTGCCAGCTCACCACTACAGAGCGGGGAGCTCTTC.

The chain recombines TRBV7-2 with TRBJ2-1; weak D call: TRBD1 (5 bases). Trimming took off 1 base at V and 2 bases at J, with 9 bases between the two ends. CDR1 and CDR2 (germline): SGHTA, FQGNSA. The CDR3 extends over 15 amino acids. This CDR3 is CASSLGARAYNEQFF. As DNA, the CDR3 is TGTGCCAGCAGCTTAGGCGCCAGGGCCTACAATGAGCAGTTCTTC.

CDR3 residues: CASSRGLAGGPRTDTQYF. Here the CDR3 DNA reads TGCGCCAGCAGCCGCGGACTAGCGGGAGGGCCGCGCACAGATACGCAGTATTTT. This sequence joins TRBV4-3 and TRBJ2-3; TRBD2 agrees at 15 bases. V was clipped by 4 bases and J by 1 base; unmatched bases: 6. Germline loops: CDR1 LGHNA, CDR2 YSLEER. The CDR3 spans 18 residues.

This clone was observed a handful of times. V gene TRBV2 combines with J gene TRBJ1-1; D unresolved. The CDR3 contains 16 residues. The ends were cut back, 0 bases at V and 3 bases at J, with 14 bases in the middle. Germline V gives CDR1 SNHLY, CDR2 FYNNEI. The CDR3 sequence: CASSEASGPVDTEAFF. The CDR3 DNA follows: TGTGCCAGCAGTGAAGCTAGTGGGCCAGTGGACACTGAAGCTTTCTTT.

In this sample, this clone turned up a few times. This chain uses TRBV29-1 with TRBJ1-1; D not certain. The CDR3 is made up of 13 amino acids. The germline gives CDR1 SQVTM, CDR2 ANQGSEA. Trimming removed 7 bases from V and 4 bases from J, with 16 bases in between. The CDR3 bases are TGCAGCGCCCGAGAGAGTAGTACCACTGAAGCTTTCTTT. It is translated as CSARESSTTEAFF. The variable domain in full, with the rest retrieved from reference TRBV29-1 and TRBJ1-1, is SAVISQKPSRDICQRGTSLTIQCQVDSQVTMMFWYRQQPGQSLTLIATANQGSEATYESGFVIDKFPISRPNLTFSTLTVSNMSPEDSSIYLCSARESSTTEAFFGQGTRLTVV.

This chain connects TRBV7-9 to TRBJ1-1; D remains ambiguous. This CDR3 has 15 amino acids. The V gene lost 0 bases and the J gene lost 0 bases, with 8 bases spanning the gap. The germline CDR1 and CDR2 sequences are SEHNR and FQNEAQ (reference sequence). The CDR3: CASSLAEGMNTEAFF. The CDR3, as DNA: TGTGCCAGCAGCTTAGCCGAGGGAATGAACACTGAAGCTTTCTTT.

The chain carries TRBV7-3 and TRBJ2-1, with 12 bases lining up with TRBD2. Trimming took 1 base from V and 5 from J; bases not matched to a gene: 15. CDR3 size: 20 residues. CDR1 is SGHTA and CDR2 is FQGTGA in the germline V gene. CDR3 protein: CASSLIPSGGASSADNEQFF. For the CDR3, the DNA is TGTGCCAGCAGCTTAATCCCTAGCGGGGGGGCTTCCTCAGCAGACAATGAGCAGTTCTTC.

The genes are TRBV2 and TRBJ2-7; 15 bases align to TRBD2. This CDR3 is 17 amino acids long. Germline values: CDR1 SNHLY, CDR2 FYNNEI. Losses at the gene ends were 7 bases for V and 4 bases for J; bases not matched to a gene: 11. CDR3 in DNA: TGTGCCAGCACCGATTGGACTAGCGGGGGGGCAGGATACGAGCAGTACTTC. It yields the protein CASTDWTSGGAGYEQYF. The full variable domain, its missing parts supplied by reference TRBV2 and TRBJ2-7, is EPEVTQTPSHQVTQMGQEVILRCVPISNHLYFYWYRQILGQKVEFLVSFYNNEISEKSEIFDDQFSVERPDGSNFTLKIRSTKLEDSAMYFCASTDWTSGGAGYEQYFGPGTRLTVT.

V usage is TRBV30 and J usage is TRBJ1-1, with a weak D call TRBD1 (5 bases). The length of the CDR3 is 14 residues. Trimming took off 3 bases at V and 7 bases at J, with 18 bases between the two ends. Germline assignment: CDR1 GTSNPN and CDR2 SVGIG (reference sequence). Here the CDR3 DNA reads TGTGCCTGGAGGGGGGGACGAATGAATTATGAAGCTTTCTTT. Residues: CAWRGGRMNYEAFF.

The chain joins TRBV29-1 to TRBJ2-1; TRBD1 might be the D (7 bases). This CDR3 region has 11 residues. From germline, CDR1 is SQVTM and CDR2 ANQGSEA. Here the CDR3 DNA reads TGCGGAGGGCAGGGGGTTAGTGAGCAGTTCTTC. Its protein is CGGQGVSEQFF.

V gene TRBV5-6 combines with J gene TRBJ2-5; 8 nucleotides align to TRBD2. The CDR3 is 15 residues long. Germline CDR1 and CDR2: SGHDT and YYEEEE. V was pared by 4 bases and J by 5 bases, with 10 bases of the junction left unmatched. In DNA form, the CDR3 reads TGTGCCAGCAGCCCGAGGGCGGGGGGCGTGGAGACCCAGTACTTC. It yields the protein CASSPRAGGVETQYF.

The rearrangement links TRBV18 to TRBJ1-6, with D maybe TRBD1 (6 bases). This CDR3 has 16 residues. Per the germline V gene, CDR1 is KGHSH and CDR2 is LQKENI. Trimming cost V 6 bases and J 7 bases, with 19 bases left between them. In nucleotides, the CDR3 is TGTGCCAGCTCGCGGACGGGAGGGGGAAGCAATTCACCCCTCCACTTT. As protein: CASSRTGGGSNSPLHF.

This rearrangement joins TRBV9 to TRBJ2-1; 11 bases align to TRBD2. The junction had 8 bases not matched to a gene; V was cut back by 2 bases and J by 7 bases. Per germline, CDR1 SGDLS and CDR2 YYNGEE. The CDR3 is 16 residues long. Here the CDR3 reads CASSVIAGGPGNEQFF. In DNA, the CDR3 is TGTGCCAGCAGCGTGATAGCGGGGGGGCCAGGGAATGAGCAGTTCTTC.

The chain has TRBV5-5 and TRBJ1-6; D uncertain. Trimming pared 3 bases from V and 0 bases from J, leaving 7 bases between. The germline V gene encodes CDR1 SGHKS and CDR2 YYEKEE (reference sequence). The CDR3 has 15 amino acids. The CDR3 DNA reads as TGTGCCAGCAGCTACCACAGCTCCTATAATTCACCCCTCCACTTT. Protein product: CASSYHSSYNSPLHF.

The V and J genes are TRBV9 and TRBJ2-5; maybe TRBD1 (6 bases). Trimming pared 6 bases from V and 4 bases from J, leaving 19 bases between. Germline V gene lookup returns CDR1 SGDLS and CDR2 YYNGEE. The CDR3 loop spans 15 amino acids. Here the CDR3 reads CASTQTGAYVETQYF. CDR3 DNA: TGTGCCAGCACCCAGACAGGCGCTTACGTAGAGACCCAGTACTTC.

CDR3 sequence (DNA): TGCGCCAGCAGCTTGGATCCGGGGGGGCGTAATGAGCAGTTCTTC. Translation gives CASSLDPGGRNEQFF. The chain has TRBV5-1 and TRBJ2-1, with TRBD2 identical over 8 bases. Germline CDR1 is SGHRS and CDR2 is YFSETQ. Losses at the gene ends were 0 bases for V and 7 bases for J; bases not matched to a gene: 6. The CDR3 contains 15 residues.

The chain joins TRBV19 to TRBJ2-2; 12 bases fit TRBD2. The germline CDR1 and CDR2 sequences are LNHDA and SQIVND (reference sequence). J lost 5 bases, V lost 7 bases, and 8 bases had no gene match. The CDR3 sequence is 16 residues long. The CDR3 spells CASTELAGGWTGELFF. The CDR3 DNA is TGTGCCAGTACCGAACTAGCGGGGGGCTGGACCGGGGAGCTGTTTTTT.